A selection of T cell receptor beta chains follows, all from one sample in a study of blood T cell repertoires in COVID-19. Sequencing was performed with immunoSEQ multiplex PCR; in TCRdb, only in-frame clones are kept and a portion is missing. The data contain tens of thousands of clones, approximately 90% of them singletons. The sequenced material came from peripheral blood. These receptors were obtained from a human donor in a cohort sampled during active COVID-19. The CDR3 runs from the conserved cysteine through the conserved F or W. Each record gives: clone size, V gene, D gene, J gene, CDR3 protein, CDR3 DNA. The D gene is left open where the match is weak. Size is omitted from some rows. Given values are once, few, many or a class for expanded clones.

size: -; V: TRBV4-3; D: -; J: TRBJ2-2; CDR3: CASSQDTGVTGELFF; DNA: TGCGCCAGCAGCCAAGATACGGGGGTCACCGGGGAGCTGTTTTTT
size: -; V: TRBV5-1; D: -; J: TRBJ2-7; CDR3: CASSLEQPSYEQYF; DNA: TGCGCCAGCAGCTTGGAACAGCCTTCCTACGAGCAGTACTTC
size: -; V: TRBV10-3; D: TRBD2; J: TRBJ2-5; CDR3: CAISEGTSDAKTQYF; DNA: TGTGCCATCAGTGAGGGGACTAGCGATGCAAAGACCCAGTACTTC
size: -; V: TRBV7-2; D: -; J: TRBJ2-3; CDR3: CASSFPLNTQYF; DNA: TGTGCCAGCAGCTTCCCACTAAATACGCAGTATTTT
size: -; V: TRBV7-9; D: TRBD1; J: TRBJ2-7; CDR3: CASSLNFGQGLEGEQYF; DNA: TGTGCCAGCAGCCTAAACTTTGGACAGGGTCTAGAAGGCGAGCAGTACTTC
size: once; V: TRBV11-2; D: -; J: TRBJ2-1; CDR3: CASSSPGLTYNEQFF; DNA: TGTGCCAGCAGCTCCCCGGGACTGACCTACAATGAGCAGTTCTTC
size: -; V: TRBV5-1; D: -; J: TRBJ2-7; CDR3: CASSLGGHYEQYF; DNA: TGCGCCAGCAGCTTGGGGGGACACTACGAGCAGTACTTC
size: -; V: TRBV30; D: -; J: TRBJ1-2; CDR3: CAWSVDLQGIYGYTF; DNA: TGTGCCTGGAGTGTAGATCTCCAGGGAATCTATGGCTACACCTTC
size: -; V: TRBV30; D: -; J: TRBJ2-5; CDR3: CAWGLTGETQYF; DNA: TGTGCCTGGGGACTCACGGGAGAGACCCAGTACTTC
size: -; V: TRBV14; D: -; J: TRBJ1-4; CDR3: CASSQDARELFF; DNA: TGTGCCAGCAGCCAAGATGCGAGGGAACTGTTTTTT
size: -; V: TRBV7-6; D: -; J: TRBJ2-7; CDR3: CASSLANGANYEQYF; DNA: TGTGCCAGCAGCTTAGCGAACGGTGCCAACTACGAGCAGTACTTC
size: -; V: TRBV3-1/TRBV3-2; D: -; J: TRBJ1-1; CDR3: CASSQEMAAAAFF; DNA: TGTGCCAGCAGCCAAGAAATGGCCGCGGCAGCTTTCTTT
size: -; V: TRBV19; D: -; J: TRBJ1-4; CDR3: CASSISAATEKLFF; DNA: TGTGCCAGTAGTATATCGGCGGCGACTGAAAAACTGTTTTTT
size: -; V: TRBV4-3; D: TRBD2; J: TRBJ2-7; CDR3: CASSQGTGTSGYEQYF; DNA: TGCGCCAGCAGCCAAGGGACCGGGACTAGCGGTTACGAGCAGTACTTC
size: -; V: TRBV9; D: TRBD1; J: TRBJ2-5; CDR3: CASSVGRDRVETQYF; DNA: TGTGCCAGCAGCGTAGGTCGGGACAGGGTAGAGACCCAGTACTTC
size: -; V: TRBV10-2; D: TRBD1; J: TRBJ2-3; CDR3: CASSSGTGGTDTQYF; DNA: TGCGCCAGCAGTTCGGGGACAGGGGGCACAGATACGCAGTATTTT
size: -; V: TRBV7-2; D: -; J: TRBJ2-5; CDR3: CASSLRGYQTQYF; DNA: TGTGCCAGCAGCTTAAGGGGATACCAGACCCAGTACTTC
size: -; V: TRBV27; D: TRBD1; J: TRBJ1-5; CDR3: CASRSGGGQPQHF; DNA: TGTGCCAGCAGATCAGGGGGCGGTCAGCCCCAGCATTTT
size: once; V: TRBV13; D: TRBD1; J: TRBJ2-7; CDR3: CASSFGQGLYEQYF; DNA: TGTGCCAGCAGCTTCGGACAGGGTCTCTACGAGCAGTACTTC
size: -; V: TRBV7-6; D: TRBD2; J: TRBJ2-7; CDR3: CASSSRLAGAIEQYF; DNA: TGCGCCAGCAGCTCCAGACTAGCGGGGGCTATAGAGCAGTACTTC
size: -; V: TRBV7-9; D: -; J: TRBJ1-5; CDR3: CASSREGGPKVSNQPQHF; DNA: TGTGCCAGCAGCCGAGAGGGCGGACCTAAGGTTAGCAATCAGCCCCAGCATTTT
size: -; V: TRBV3-1/TRBV3-2; D: -; J: TRBJ2-3; CDR3: CASSPRDADTQYF; DNA: TGTGCCAGCAGCCCTCGCGATGCAGATACGCAGTATTTT
size: -; V: TRBV5-6; D: -; J: TRBJ2-6; CDR3: CASLSSGANVLTF; DNA: TGTGCCAGCTTGAGCTCTGGGGCCAACGTCCTGACTTTC
size: once; V: TRBV5-1; D: -; J: TRBJ2-3; CDR3: CASRQGAEEDTQYF; DNA: TGCGCCAGCAGACAAGGGGCCGAGGAAGATACGCAGTATTTT
size: -; V: TRBV27; D: TRBD1; J: TRBJ1-2; CDR3: CASSLVGQGSYGYTF; DNA: TGTGCCAGCAGTTTAGTAGGACAGGGGAGCTATGGCTACACCTTC
size: once; V: TRBV7-2; D: -; J: TRBJ1-1; CDR3: CASSTQTGNTEAFF; DNA: TGTGCCAGCAGCACTCAAACAGGGAACACTGAAGCTTTCTTT
size: -; V: TRBV10-1; D: -; J: TRBJ1-2; CDR3: CASEYVPAWDGYTF; DNA: TGCGCCAGCGAATATGTACCAGCGTGGGATGGCTACACCTTC
size: -; V: TRBV28; D: -; J: TRBJ1-4; CDR3: CASSSPGKNEKLFF; DNA: TGTGCCAGCAGCAGCCCAGGGAAGAATGAAAAACTGTTTTTT
size: once; V: TRBV30; D: -; J: TRBJ1-4; CDR3: CAWSVRGSEKLFF; DNA: TGTGCCTGGAGTGTACGGGGGTCTGAAAAACTGTTTTTT
size: -; V: TRBV7-9; D: TRBD1; J: TRBJ1-2; CDR3: CASSKNTGARGYTF; DNA: TGTGCCAGCAGCAAAAATACAGGGGCTCGCGGCTACACCTTC
size: -; V: TRBV27; D: -; J: TRBJ1-2; CDR3: CASSLSPRGGYTF; DNA: TGTGCCAGCAGTTTATCTCCCAGGGGAGGCTACACCTTC
size: -; V: TRBV6-6; D: -; J: TRBJ1-2; CDR3: CASNREGDYGYTF; DNA: TGTGCCAGCAACCGGGAGGGGGATTATGGCTACACCTTC
size: -; V: TRBV27; D: TRBD2; J: TRBJ2-1; CDR3: CASSSRVAGGSSSYNEQFF; DNA: TGTGCCAGCAGTTCCCGGGTAGCGGGAGGATCGAGCTCCTACAATGAGCAGTTCTTC
size: -; V: TRBV27; D: -; J: TRBJ1-1; CDR3: CASSTHPLRHRTAFAEAFF; DNA: TGTGCCAGCAGTACTCACCCTTTGAGACACAGGACCGCGTTCGCTGAAGCTTTCTTT
size: few; V: TRBV12-3/TRBV12-4; D: -; J: TRBJ1-6; CDR3: CASSRASNSPLHF; DNA: TGTGCCAGCAGTAGAGCTTCTAATTCACCCCTCCACTTT
size: -; V: TRBV9; D: -; J: TRBJ2-3; CDR3: CASSVGLEGQDTQYF; DNA: TGTGCCAGCAGCGTAGGGCTAGAGGGACAAGATACGCAGTATTTT
size: -; V: TRBV6-6; D: TRBD2; J: TRBJ2-7; CDR3: CASSLAGDRYEQYF; DNA: TGTGCCAGCAGTCTAGCGGGAGACAGGTACGAGCAGTACTTC
size: -; V: TRBV5-6; D: -; J: TRBJ2-1; CDR3: CASSLQGPNEQFF; DNA: TGTGCCAGCAGCTTGCAGGGGCCAAATGAGCAGTTCTTC
size: -; V: TRBV27; D: TRBD2; J: TRBJ2-7; CDR3: CASSVAGTFYEQYF; DNA: TGTGCCAGCAGTGTAGCGGGGACCTTCTACGAGCAGTACTTC
size: -; V: TRBV7-8; D: -; J: TRBJ1-3; CDR3: CASSLAPVGGLSTGNTIYF; DNA: TGTGCCAGCAGCTTAGCGCCGGTCGGGGGGCTTTCCACTGGAAACACCATATATTTT
size: -; V: TRBV7-2; D: -; J: TRBJ1-5; CDR3: CASSLGDKRGYQPQHF; DNA: TGTGCCAGCAGCTTAGGAGACAAGAGGGGGTATCAGCCCCAGCATTTT
size: -; V: TRBV9; D: TRBD2; J: TRBJ2-5; CDR3: CASSSHSGRSETQYF; DNA: TGTGCCAGCAGCAGTCATAGCGGGAGGAGTGAGACCCAGTACTTC
size: once; V: TRBV18; D: -; J: TRBJ1-3; CDR3: CASSPGAGPDTIYF; DNA: TGTGCCAGCTCACCAGGGGCAGGGCCTGACACCATATATTTT
size: -; V: TRBV4-1; D: TRBD1; J: TRBJ1-6; CDR3: CASSRRQGAYNSPLHF; DNA: TGCGCCAGCAGCCGCAGACAGGGGGCTTATAATTCACCCCTCCACTTT
size: -; V: TRBV11-3; D: -; J: TRBJ1-2; CDR3: CASSQKSGDGYTF; DNA: TGTGCCAGCAGCCAAAAGTCAGGGGATGGCTACACCTTC
size: -; V: TRBV6-2/TRBV6-3; D: -; J: TRBJ1-6; CDR3: CASSNRGLPNSPLHF; DNA: TGTGCCAGCAGTAATAGGGGACTTCCCAATTCACCCCTCCACTTT
size: -; V: TRBV9; D: TRBD2; J: TRBJ2-1; CDR3: CASSLGSGAGNEQFF; DNA: TGTGCCAGCAGCCTAGGGAGCGGGGCGGGCAATGAGCAGTTCTTC
size: -; V: TRBV7-9; D: -; J: TRBJ2-1; CDR3: CASSGGTYNEQFF; DNA: TGTGCCAGCTCCGGGGGAACCTACAATGAGCAGTTCTTC
size: -; V: TRBV30; D: TRBD1; J: TRBJ2-1; CDR3: CAWSVGGTGGISYNEQFF; DNA: TGTGCCTGGAGTGTAGGAGGGACAGGGGGTATTAGCTACAATGAGCAGTTCTTC
size: -; V: TRBV28; D: TRBD1; J: TRBJ1-2; CDR3: CASIRNRGYGYTF; DNA: TGTGCCAGCATTCGAAACAGGGGCTATGGCTACACCTTC
size: once; V: TRBV2; D: -; J: TRBJ1-5; CDR3: CASSEEGQAKKHF; DNA: TGTGCCAGCAGTGAAGAGGGACAAGCAAAAAAGCATTTT
size: -; V: TRBV7-2; D: TRBD2; J: TRBJ2-7; CDR3: CASSLALRGEQYF; DNA: TGTGCCAGCAGCTTAGCGCTGCGGGGGGAGCAGTACTTC
size: -; V: TRBV7-7; D: TRBD1; J: TRBJ2-5; CDR3: CASSQDRGETQYF; DNA: TGTGCCAGCAGCCAGGACAGGGGGGAGACCCAGTACTTC